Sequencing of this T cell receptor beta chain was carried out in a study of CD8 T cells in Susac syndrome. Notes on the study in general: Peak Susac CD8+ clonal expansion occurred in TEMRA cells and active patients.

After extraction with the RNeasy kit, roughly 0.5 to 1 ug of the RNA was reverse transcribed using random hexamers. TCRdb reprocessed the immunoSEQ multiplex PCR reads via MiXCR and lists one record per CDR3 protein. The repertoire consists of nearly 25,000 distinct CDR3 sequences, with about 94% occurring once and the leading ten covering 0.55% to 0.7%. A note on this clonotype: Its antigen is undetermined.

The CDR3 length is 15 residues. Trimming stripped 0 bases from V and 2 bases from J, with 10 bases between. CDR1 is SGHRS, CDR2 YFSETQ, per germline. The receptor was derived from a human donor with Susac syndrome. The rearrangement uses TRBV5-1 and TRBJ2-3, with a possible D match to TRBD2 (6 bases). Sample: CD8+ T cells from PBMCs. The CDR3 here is CASSLGQGLTDTQYF. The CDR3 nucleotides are TGCGCCAGCAGCTTGGGTCAGGGACTCACAGATACGCAGTATTTT. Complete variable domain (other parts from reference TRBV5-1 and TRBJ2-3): KAGVTQTPRYLIKTRGQQVTLSCSPISGHRSVSWYQQTPGQGLQFLFEYFSETQRNKGNFPGRFSGRQFSNSRSEMNVSTLELGDSALYLCASSLGQGLTDTQYFGPGTRLTVL.